The present T cell receptor beta chain was sequenced within a study of human T cells and chemical hapten exposure. J was trimmed by 3 bases and V by 2 bases; bases with no gene match: 3. The CDR3 runs to 14 residues. Germline CDR1 SGHTA, CDR2 FQGTGA. TCRdb used MiXCR to reprocess the RACE reads, holding one entry per CDR3 protein. The sample includes some 180,000 distinct CDR3 sequences, around 20% seen only once; the top ten take about 6.7%. The time point is: patch test 1, 2 weeks after DPC sensitization. The treatment was: therapeutic diphenylcyclopropenone sensitization with weekly scalp DPC. The chain joins TRBV7-3 to TRBJ1-1, with 7 bases lining up with TRBD1. The starting material was whole blood, obtained in connection with sensitization to the hapten diphenylcyclopropenone (DPC). This TCR was recovered from a woman in her 50s with alopecia areata. Some clones in this sample may be carry-over from other donors' samples. CDR3 protein: CASSLGGQHTEAFF. CDR3 sequence (DNA): TGTGCCAGCAGCTTAGGGGGACAGCACACTGAAGCTTTCTTT.